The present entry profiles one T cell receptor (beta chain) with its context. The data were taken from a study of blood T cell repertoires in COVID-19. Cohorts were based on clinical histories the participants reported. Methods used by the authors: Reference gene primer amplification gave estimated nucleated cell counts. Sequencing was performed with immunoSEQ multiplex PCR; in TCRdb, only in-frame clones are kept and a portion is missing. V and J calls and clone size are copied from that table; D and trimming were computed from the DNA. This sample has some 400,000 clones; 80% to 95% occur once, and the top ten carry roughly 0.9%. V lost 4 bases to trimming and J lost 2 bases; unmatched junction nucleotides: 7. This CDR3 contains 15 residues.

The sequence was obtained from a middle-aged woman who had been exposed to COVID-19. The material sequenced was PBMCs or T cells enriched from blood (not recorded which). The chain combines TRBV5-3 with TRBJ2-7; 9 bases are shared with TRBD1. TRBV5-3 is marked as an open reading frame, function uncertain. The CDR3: CARSLGTGKPYEQYF. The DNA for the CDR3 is TGTGCCAGAAGCCTAGGGACAGGGAAACCCTACGAGCAGTACTTC.